This T cell receptor beta chain was captured by sequencing in a study of shared clonotypes between healthy human individuals (dated by TCRdb to the early 2020s). Regarding the complete study: Three men and a couple of women, aged 18 to 49 years, made up the cohort. For each donor, CD4 naive and CD4 memory were each given three plates, CD8 naive was given two plates, and CD8 memory was given one plate. To estimate repertoire size and how much clonotypes are shared between individuals, the study performed deep sequencing of blood TCR repertoires from 4 to 6 healthy adults. Different laboratories and diverse techniques were used to prepare libraries and sequence TCR repertoires, to increase sequencing depth and limit assay-specific biases. Each donor's leukapheresis produced roughly between about 0.85 and 10 billion PBMCs. Findings and caveats that apply to the study as a whole: Sharing across a few donors was observed for approximately 5% of naive CD4, over 3% of naive CD8, 2.3% of memory CD4, and 0.4% of memory CD8 clonotypes. Compared with non-shared clonotypes, clonotypes shared by all four sorted-subset donors had higher generation probabilities. Rarefaction of sorted-subset datasets indicated incomplete sequencing despite the large sequencing depth. Pairwise subsampling indicated that sequencing depth was expected to affect the degree of clonotype sharing among donors. Naive subsets generally had larger estimated clonotype richness than memory subsets did. Because the study included a small number of donors, the genetic and exposure-history diversity represented was limited. Only blood was sampled, and tissue TCR repertoires likely differ from those in blood.

The donors were healthy, HIV-negative adults with no recently reported acute infections or vaccinations. Every donor was a Caucasian adult residing in Nashville, Tennessee, USA. CD4+ T cells were enriched by magnetic negative selection; naive cells were then positively selected on CD45RA, and the negative fraction formed the memory subset. Blood was collected by leukapheresis, and PBMCs were isolated by Ficoll-Histopaque density gradient centrifugation and then cryopreserved in liquid nitrogen vapor phase. Analytical flow cytometry was used to check the purity and quantity of each magnetically sorted T cell population. From each sorted fraction, genomic DNA was isolated and quantified by UV absorbance on a Nanodrop 2000c. About this clone itself: This receptor's antigen is unknown. Per-nucleotide qualities are absent, and no much larger clonotype sits a single base away.

TCR CDR3 regions were amplified from genomic DNA by multiplex PCR using the deep immunoSEQ assay. Extracted genomic DNA from each cell subset was distributed evenly across all wells of several immunoSEQ 96-well plates, and each plate was treated as a replicate. For sorted subsets, roughly 200 ng of genomic DNA, equivalent to 25,000 to 35,000 T cell genomes, went into each replicate PCR. Purified libraries were quantified with a Qubit 3.0 fluorometer, sized on a Bioanalyzer 2100, and re-quantified with the KAPA Library Quantification kit. Every immunoSEQ 96-well plate was sequenced on a separate single-read 150-cycle Illumina NextSeq 550 flow cell. In the source study's methods: Because the immunoSEQ output held only junctional sequences and lacked quality scores, the filtering could not match the filtering applied to full-length reads. To assign V/J genes and CDR3, sequences were annotated against IMGT germline references using PyIR, a Python wrapper for IgBLAST v1.9. Reads with weak V/J assignments (E-value above 1e-6), missing CDR3, stop codons, out-of-frame junctions, or ambiguous translated residues were removed. V3J clonotypes were defined as sequences sharing the same inferred V gene, J gene, and CDR3 amino acid sequence. The percentage overlap between two repertoires was calculated by dividing the number of shared unique clonotypes by the size of the smaller repertoire. RTK rarefaction, the Chao1 estimator, and Recon v2.1 estimates of unobserved clonotypes were used to assess repertoire richness. Generation probabilities were computed with OLGA for all TCRbeta clonotypes obtained by the gDNA method from several donors. TCRdb obtained this table from immuneACCESS and retained in-frame rearrangements with V and J assigned. These tables miss some clones; where compared with another copy, unresolved V genes account for less than half of the shortfall, and the remainder is unexplained. The DNA was the basis for D and trimming; V, J and clone size are from that table. The sample table holds about 990,000 clones, of which around 82% were seen once. In total, the top ten clones hold 0.6% to 0.7% of the sample.

The germline ends are 16 bases apart after V is trimmed by 5 bases and J by 3 bases. CDR3 length: 15 amino acids, cysteine to phenylalanine. Here the CDR3 DNA is all that survives: 45 bases in frame from base 1. From a lookup of the germline V gene, CDR1 and CDR2 are SGHVS and FQNEAQ. The TCR was taken from a man aged 18 to 35 in good health. Some clones in this sample may be carry-over from other donors' samples. Sequences were obtained from memory CD4+ T cells from PBMCs. The sample's cell subset or site label, in plain terms: CD45RA-negative fraction. The V gene is TRBV7-8 and the J gene is TRBJ1-2, and TRBD1 may be the D gene, going by 6 matching bases. The CDR3 here reads CASSPLGGRDYGYTF. In nucleotides, the sequence is TGTGCCAGCAGCCCACTGGGGGGCAGGGACTATGGCTACACCTTC.